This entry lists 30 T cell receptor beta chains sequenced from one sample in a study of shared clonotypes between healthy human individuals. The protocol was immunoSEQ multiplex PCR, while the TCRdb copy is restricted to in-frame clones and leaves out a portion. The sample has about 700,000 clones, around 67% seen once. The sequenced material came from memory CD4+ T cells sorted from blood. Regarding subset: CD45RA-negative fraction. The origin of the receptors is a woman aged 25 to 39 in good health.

CDR3 sequence (DNA): TGTGCCAGCAGCCGATTCTATGGGACAGGGGATGAAAAACTGTTTTTT. Translation gives CASSRFYGTGDEKLFF. V is TRBV13 and J is TRBJ1-4; 10 bases map to TRBD1. Germline V gene lookup returns CDR1 PRHDT and CDR2 FYEKMQ (reference sequence). J gave up 6 bases and V 5 bases, and 9 bases lay outside the gene matches. The CDR3 consists of 16 residues.

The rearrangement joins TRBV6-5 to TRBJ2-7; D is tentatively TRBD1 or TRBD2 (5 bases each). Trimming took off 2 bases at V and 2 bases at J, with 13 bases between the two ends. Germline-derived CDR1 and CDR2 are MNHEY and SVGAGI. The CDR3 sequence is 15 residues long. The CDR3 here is CASSYGRDPTYEQYF. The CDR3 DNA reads TGTGCCAGCAGTTACGGCAGGGACCCCACCTACGAGCAGTACTTC.

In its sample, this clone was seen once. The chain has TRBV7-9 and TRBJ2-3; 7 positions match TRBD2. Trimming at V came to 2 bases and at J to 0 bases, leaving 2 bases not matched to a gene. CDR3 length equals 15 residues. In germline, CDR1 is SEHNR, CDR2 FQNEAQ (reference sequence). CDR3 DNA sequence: TGTGCCAGCAGCTTAAATAGCGGGAGCACAGATACGCAGTATTTT. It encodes CASSLNSGSTDTQYF. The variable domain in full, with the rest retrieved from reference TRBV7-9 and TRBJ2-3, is DTGVSQNPRHKITKRGQNVTFRCDPISEHNRLYWYRQTLGQGPEFLTYFQNEAQLEKSRLLSDRFSAERPKGSFSTLEIQRTEQGDSAMYLCASSLNSGSTDTQYFGPGTRLTVL.

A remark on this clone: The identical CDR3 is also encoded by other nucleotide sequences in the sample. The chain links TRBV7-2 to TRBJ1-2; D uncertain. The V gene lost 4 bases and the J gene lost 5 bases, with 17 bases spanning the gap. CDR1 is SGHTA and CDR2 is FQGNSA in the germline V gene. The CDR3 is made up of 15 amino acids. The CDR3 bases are TGTGCCAGCAGCTCACCCAGAGCCAATCCATATGGCTACACCTTC. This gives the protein CASSSPRANPYGYTF.

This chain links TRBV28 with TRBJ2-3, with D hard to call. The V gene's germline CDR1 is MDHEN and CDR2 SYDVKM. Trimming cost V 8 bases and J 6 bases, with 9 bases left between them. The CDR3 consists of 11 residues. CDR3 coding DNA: TGTGCCAGCGGAAGCTGGGATACGCAGTATTTT. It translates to CASGSWDTQYF.

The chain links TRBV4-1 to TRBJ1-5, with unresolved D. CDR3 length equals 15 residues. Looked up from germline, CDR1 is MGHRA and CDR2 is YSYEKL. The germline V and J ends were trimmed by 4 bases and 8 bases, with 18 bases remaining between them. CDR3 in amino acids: CASSRNAASDEPQHF. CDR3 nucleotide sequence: TGCGCCAGCAGCCGAAACGCCGCCTCGGACGAGCCCCAGCATTTT.

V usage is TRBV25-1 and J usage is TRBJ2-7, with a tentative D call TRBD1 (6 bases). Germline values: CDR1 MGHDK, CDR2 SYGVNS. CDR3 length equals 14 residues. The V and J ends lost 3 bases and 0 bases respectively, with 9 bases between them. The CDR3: CASSETGHSYEQYF. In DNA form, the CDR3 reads TGTGCCAGCAGTGAGACGGGACACTCCTACGAGCAGTACTTC.

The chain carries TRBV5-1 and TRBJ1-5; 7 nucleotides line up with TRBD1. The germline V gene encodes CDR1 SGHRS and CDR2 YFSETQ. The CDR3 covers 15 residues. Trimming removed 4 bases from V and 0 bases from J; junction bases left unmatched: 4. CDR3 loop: CASSLGQNSNQPQHF. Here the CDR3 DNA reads TGCGCCAGCAGCCTGGGACAGAATAGCAATCAGCCCCAGCATTTT.

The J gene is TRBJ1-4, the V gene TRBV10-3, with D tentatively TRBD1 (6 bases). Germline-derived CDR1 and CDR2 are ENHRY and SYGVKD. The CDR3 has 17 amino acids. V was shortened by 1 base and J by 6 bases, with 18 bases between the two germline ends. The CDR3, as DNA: TGTGCCATCAGTGAGTTAGGACAGTCCGAGAGGTATGAAAAACTGTTTTTT. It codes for CAISELGQSERYEKLFF.

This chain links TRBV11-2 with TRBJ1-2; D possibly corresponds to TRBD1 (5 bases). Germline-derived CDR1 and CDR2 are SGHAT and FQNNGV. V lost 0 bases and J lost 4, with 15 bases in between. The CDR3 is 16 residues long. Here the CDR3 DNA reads TGTGCCAGCAGCTTAGATTCGGGGGGACGCCGCTATGGCTACACCTTC. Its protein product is CASSLDSGGRRYGYTF.

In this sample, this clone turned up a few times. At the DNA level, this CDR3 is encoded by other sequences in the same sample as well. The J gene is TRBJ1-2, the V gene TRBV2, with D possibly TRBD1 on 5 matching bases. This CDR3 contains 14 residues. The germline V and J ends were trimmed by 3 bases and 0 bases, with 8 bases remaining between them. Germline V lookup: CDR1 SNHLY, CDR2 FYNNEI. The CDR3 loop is CASSERGSNYGYTF. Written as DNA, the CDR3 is TGTGCCAGCAGTGAGAGGGGCTCTAACTATGGCTACACCTTC.

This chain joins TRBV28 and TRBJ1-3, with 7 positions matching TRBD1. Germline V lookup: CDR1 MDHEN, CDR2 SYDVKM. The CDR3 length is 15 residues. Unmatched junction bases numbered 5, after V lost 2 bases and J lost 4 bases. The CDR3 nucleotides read TGTGCCAGCAGTTTAATGACAGGGAGAGGAAACACCATATATTTT. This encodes CASSLMTGRGNTIYF.

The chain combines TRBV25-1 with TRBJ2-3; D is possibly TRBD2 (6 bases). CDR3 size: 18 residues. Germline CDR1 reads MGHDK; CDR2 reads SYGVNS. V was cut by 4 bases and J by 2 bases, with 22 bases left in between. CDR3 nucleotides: TGTGCCAGCAGTGGGAGTGGGCAGGGCGGACTACTCACAGATACGCAGTATTTT. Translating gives CASSGSGQGGLLTDTQYF.

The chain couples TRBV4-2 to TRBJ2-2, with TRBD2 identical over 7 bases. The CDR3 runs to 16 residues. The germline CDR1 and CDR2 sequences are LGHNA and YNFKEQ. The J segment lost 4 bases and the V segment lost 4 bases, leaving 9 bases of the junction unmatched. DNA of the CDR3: TGTGCCAGCAGCCTAGACCGGGACTACATCACCGGGGAGCTGTTTTTT. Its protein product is CASSLDRDYITGELFF.

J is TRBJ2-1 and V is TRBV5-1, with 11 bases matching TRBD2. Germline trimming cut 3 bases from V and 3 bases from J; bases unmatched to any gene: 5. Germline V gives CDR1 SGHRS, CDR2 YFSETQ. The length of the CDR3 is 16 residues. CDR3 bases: TGCGCCAGCAGCTATATAGCGGGAGGGGTCTACAATGAGCAGTTCTTC. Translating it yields CASSYIAGGVYNEQFF.

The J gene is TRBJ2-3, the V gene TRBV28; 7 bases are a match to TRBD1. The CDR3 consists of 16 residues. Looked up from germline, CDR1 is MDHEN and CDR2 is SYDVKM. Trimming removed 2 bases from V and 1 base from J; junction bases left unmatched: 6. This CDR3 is CASSLVQGVGTDTQYF. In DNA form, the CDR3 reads TGTGCCAGCAGTTTAGTCCAGGGGGTTGGCACAGATACGCAGTATTTT.

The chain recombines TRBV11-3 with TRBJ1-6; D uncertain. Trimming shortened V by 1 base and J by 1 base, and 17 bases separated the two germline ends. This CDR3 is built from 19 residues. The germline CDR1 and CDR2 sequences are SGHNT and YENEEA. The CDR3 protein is CASSLVVLGNRSYNSPLHF. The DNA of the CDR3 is TGTGCCAGCAGCTTAGTCGTATTGGGGAATCGGTCCTATAATTCACCCCTCCACTTT.

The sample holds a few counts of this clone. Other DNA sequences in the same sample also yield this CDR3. CDR3 coding DNA: TGTGCCAGCAGTTACAGGACTAGCGGCACAGATACGCAGTATTTT. Translating it yields CASSYRTSGTDTQYF. The V gene is TRBV6-5, the J gene TRBJ2-3; 9 nucleotides agree with TRBD2. This CDR3 is built from 15 residues. CDR1 MNHEY and CDR2 SVGAGI come from the germline V gene. V dropped 2 bases and J dropped 1; count of bases not matched to a gene: 1.

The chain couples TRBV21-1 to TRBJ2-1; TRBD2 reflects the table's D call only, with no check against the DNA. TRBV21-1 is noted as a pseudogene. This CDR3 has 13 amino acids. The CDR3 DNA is TGTGCCAGCAAAACTAGCGGGAGCGGGGAGCAGTTCTTC. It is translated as CASKTSGSGEQFF.

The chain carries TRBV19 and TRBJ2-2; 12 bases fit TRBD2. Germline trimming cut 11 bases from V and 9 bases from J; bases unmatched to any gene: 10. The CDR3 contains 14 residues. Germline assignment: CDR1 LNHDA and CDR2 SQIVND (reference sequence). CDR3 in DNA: TGTGCCTCCTTGGGACTAGCGGGTTCTCGGGAGCTGTTTTTT. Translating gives CASLGLAGSRELFF. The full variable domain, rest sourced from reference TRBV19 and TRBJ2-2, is DGGITQSPKYLFRKEGQNVTLSCEQNLNHDAMYWYRQDPGQGLRLIYYSQIVNDFQKGDIAEGYSVSREKKESFPLTVTSAQKNPTAFYLCASLGLAGSRELFFGEGSRLTVL.

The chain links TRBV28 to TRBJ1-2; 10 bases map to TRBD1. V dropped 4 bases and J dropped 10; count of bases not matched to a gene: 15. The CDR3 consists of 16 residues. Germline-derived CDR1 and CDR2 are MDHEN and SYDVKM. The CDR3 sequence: CASSSRTGGELGAYTF. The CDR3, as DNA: TGTGCCAGCAGTTCACGGACAGGGGGGGAATTGGGAGCCTACACCTTC.

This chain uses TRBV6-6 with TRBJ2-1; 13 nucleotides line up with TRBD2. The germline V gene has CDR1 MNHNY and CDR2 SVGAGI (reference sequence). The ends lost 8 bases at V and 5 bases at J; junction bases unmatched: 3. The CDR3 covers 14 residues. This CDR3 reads CASRTSGGDNEQFF. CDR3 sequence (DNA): TGTGCCAGCCGGACTAGCGGGGGAGACAATGAGCAGTTCTTC.

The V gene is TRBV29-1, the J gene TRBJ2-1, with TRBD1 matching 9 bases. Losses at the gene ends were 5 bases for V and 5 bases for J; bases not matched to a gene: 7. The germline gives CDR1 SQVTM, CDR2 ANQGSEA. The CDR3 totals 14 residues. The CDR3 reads CSVLGGTGNNEQFF. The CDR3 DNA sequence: TGCAGCGTTCTTGGAGGGACAGGGAACAATGAGCAGTTCTTC.

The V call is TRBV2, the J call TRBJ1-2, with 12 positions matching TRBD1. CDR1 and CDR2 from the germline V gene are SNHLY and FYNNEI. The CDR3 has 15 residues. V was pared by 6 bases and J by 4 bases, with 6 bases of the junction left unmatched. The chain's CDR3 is CASRQGQGASYGYTF. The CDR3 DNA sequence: TGTGCCAGCAGACAGGGACAGGGGGCCAGCTATGGCTACACCTTC.

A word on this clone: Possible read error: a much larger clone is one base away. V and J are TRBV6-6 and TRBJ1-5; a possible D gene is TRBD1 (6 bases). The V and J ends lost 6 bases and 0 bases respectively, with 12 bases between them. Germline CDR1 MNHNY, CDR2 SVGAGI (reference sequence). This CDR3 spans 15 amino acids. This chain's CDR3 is CASSPDSYSNQPQHF. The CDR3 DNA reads TGTGCCAGCAGCCCGGACAGTTATAGCAATCAGCCCCAGCATTTT.

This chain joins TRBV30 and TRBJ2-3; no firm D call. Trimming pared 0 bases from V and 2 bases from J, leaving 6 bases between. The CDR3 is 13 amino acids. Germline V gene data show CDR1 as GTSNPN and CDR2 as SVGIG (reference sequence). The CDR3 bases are TGTGCCTGGAGTGTACCGAACACAGATACGCAGTATTTT. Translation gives CAWSVPNTDTQYF. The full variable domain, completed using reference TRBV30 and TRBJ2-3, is SQTIHQWPATLVQPVGSPLSLECTVEGTSNPNLYWYRQAAGRGLQLLFYSVGIGQISSEVPQNLSASRPQDRQFILSSKKLLLSDSGFYLCAWSVPNTDTQYFGPGTRLTVL.

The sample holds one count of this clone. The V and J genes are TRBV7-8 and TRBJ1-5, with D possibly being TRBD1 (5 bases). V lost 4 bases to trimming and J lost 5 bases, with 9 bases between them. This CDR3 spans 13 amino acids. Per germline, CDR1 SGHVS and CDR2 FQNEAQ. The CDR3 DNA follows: TGTGCCAGCAGCTCTGGCAGGGATCAGCCCCAGCATTTT. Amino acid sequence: CASSSGRDQPQHF. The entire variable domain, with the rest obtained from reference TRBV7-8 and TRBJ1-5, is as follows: GAGVSQSPRYKVAKRGQDVALRCDPISGHVSLFWYQQALGQGPEFLTYFQNEAQLDKSGLPSDRFFAERPEGSVSTLKIQRTQQEDSAVYLCASSSGRDQPQHFGDGTRLSIL.

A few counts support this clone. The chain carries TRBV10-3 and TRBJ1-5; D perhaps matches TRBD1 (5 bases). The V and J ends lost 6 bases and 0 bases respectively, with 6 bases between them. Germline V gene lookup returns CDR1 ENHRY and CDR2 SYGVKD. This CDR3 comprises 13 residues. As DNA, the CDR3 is TGTGCCATCAGGGGGGATAGCAATCAGCCCCAGCATTTT. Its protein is CAIRGDSNQPQHF.

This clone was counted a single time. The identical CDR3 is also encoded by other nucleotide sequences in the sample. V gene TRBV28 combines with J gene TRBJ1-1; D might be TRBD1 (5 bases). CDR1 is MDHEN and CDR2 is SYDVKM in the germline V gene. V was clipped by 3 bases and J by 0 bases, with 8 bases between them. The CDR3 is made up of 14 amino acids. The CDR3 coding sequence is TGTGCCAGCAGTTTGGGGGTGATGAACACTGAAGCTTTCTTT. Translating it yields CASSLGVMNTEAFF.

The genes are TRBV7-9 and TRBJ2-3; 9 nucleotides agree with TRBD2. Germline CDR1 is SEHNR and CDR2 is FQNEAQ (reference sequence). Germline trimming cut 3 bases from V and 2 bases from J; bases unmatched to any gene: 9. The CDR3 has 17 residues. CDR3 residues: CASSLTRLAVNTDTQYF. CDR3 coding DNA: TGTGCCAGCAGCTTGACCCGACTAGCGGTAAACACAGATACGCAGTATTTT.